Reported below is one T cell receptor (beta chain). Method: immunoSEQ multiplex PCR; TCRdb's copy keeps in-frame clones and lacks some. The sample holds just under 95,000 clones, roughly 84% seen once. This sample was included in a study of OX40 agonist ivuxolimab in advanced cancers. Study details: Patients were given ivuxolimab, an antibody that agonizes OX40 (CD134).

Trimming took 5 bases from V and 0 from J; bases not matched to a gene: 6. CDR1 SGHRS and CDR2 YFSETQ come from the germline V gene. The CDR3 loop spans 16 amino acids. This clonotype originated in an adult with an advanced solid tumor such as melanoma, head and neck, liver or kidney cancer. The J gene is TRBJ2-4, the V gene TRBV5-1, with 9 bases aligning to TRBD2. Source: CD4+ or CD8+ T cells sorted from blood, taken in a trial of the OX40 agonist ivuxolimab. DNA of the CDR3: TGCGCCAGCAGTGGCGGGGGGGCTATAGCCAAAAACATTCAGTACTTC. This sequence encodes CASSGGGAIAKNIQYF.